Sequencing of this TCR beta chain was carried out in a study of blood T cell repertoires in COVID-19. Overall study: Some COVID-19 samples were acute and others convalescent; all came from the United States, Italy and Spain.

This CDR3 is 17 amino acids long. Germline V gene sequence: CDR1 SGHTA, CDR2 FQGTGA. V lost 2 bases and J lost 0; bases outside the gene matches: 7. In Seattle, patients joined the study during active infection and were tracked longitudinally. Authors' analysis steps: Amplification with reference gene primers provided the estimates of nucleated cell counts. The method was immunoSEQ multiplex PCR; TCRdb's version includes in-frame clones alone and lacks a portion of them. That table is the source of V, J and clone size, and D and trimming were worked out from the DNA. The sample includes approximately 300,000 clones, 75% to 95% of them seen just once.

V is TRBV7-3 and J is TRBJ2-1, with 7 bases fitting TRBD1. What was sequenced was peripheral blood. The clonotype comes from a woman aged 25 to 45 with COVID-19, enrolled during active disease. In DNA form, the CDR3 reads TGTGCCAGCAGCTTAGAGGGAACAGGGGTCTCCTACAATGAGCAGTTCTTC. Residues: CASSLEGTGVSYNEQFF.